These 15 T cell receptor beta chains originate from one sample sequenced in a study of T cells in tumors and immune-related adverse events. TCRdb's table, derived via immunoSEQ multiplex PCR, lists solely in-frame clones and lacks some. The sample comprises more than 7,000 clones, 85% to 95% of which are singletons, and approximately 2.2% rests with the top ten. The sample consisted of lymph node tissue, taken from a patient treated with anti-PD-1 therapy. Every receptor here comes from a female donor with metastatic renal cell carcinoma.

The chain couples TRBV6-6 to TRBJ1-1; 8 bases agree with TRBD1. Germline lookup yields CDR1 MNHNY and CDR2 SVGAGI (reference sequence). The CDR3 extends over 14 amino acids. The trim removed 6 bases at V and 5 bases at J, leaving 8 bases unmatched. The CDR3 region is CASRDSDRATEAFF. The CDR3 DNA follows: TGTGCCAGCAGGGACTCGGACAGGGCGACTGAAGCTTTCTTT.

This clone was recorded once. The chain couples TRBV4-1 to TRBJ2-7; TRBD2 agrees at 7 bases. Germline CDR1 is MGHRA and CDR2 is YSYEKL. The CDR3 loop spans 16 amino acids. After removal of 1 base from V and 4 bases from J, the junction contained 10 bases not matched to a gene. The CDR3 is CASSQVLGGSSYEQYF. For the CDR3, the DNA is TGCGCCAGCAGCCAAGTTCTAGGCGGGAGTTCGTACGAGCAGTACTTC.

This chain connects TRBV4-2 to TRBJ2-4; either TRBD1 or TRBD2 may supply D (5 bases each). Germline loops: CDR1 LGHNA, CDR2 YNFKEQ. V lost 1 base and J 6 bases, leaving 16 bases between the germline ends. This CDR3 has 16 residues. The CDR3 coding sequence is TGTGCCAGCAGCCAAGTTTATGGGGGAGTGAGAAACATTCAGTACTTC. Translation gives CASSQVYGGVRNIQYF.

The chain links TRBV29-1 to TRBJ1-1; 7 nucleotides match TRBD1. The CDR3 spans 11 residues. Per the germline V gene, CDR1 is SQVTM and CDR2 is ANQGSEA. The CDR3 loop reads CSQSTGNRAFF. CDR3 DNA sequence: TGCAGTCAATCGACAGGGAATCGAGCTTTCTTT.

CDR3 region: CASSLDRPLLYGYTF. The CDR3 DNA is TGCGCCAGCAGCTTGGACAGGCCCCTTCTTTATGGCTACACCTTC. This chain connects TRBV5-1 to TRBJ1-2; tentatively, D is TRBD1 (5 bases). Trimming shortened V by 0 bases and J by 5 bases, and 14 bases separated the two germline ends. The CDR3 runs 15 residues. The germline V gene has CDR1 SGHRS and CDR2 YFSETQ. Using reference TRBV5-1 and TRBJ1-2 for the parts outside the CDR3, the full variable domain is KAGVTQTPRYLIKTRGQQVTLSCSPISGHRSVSWYQQTPGQGLQFLFEYFSETQRNKGNFPGRFSGRQFSNSRSEMNVSTLELGDSALYLCASSLDRPLLYGYTFGSGTRLTVV.

The rearrangement joins TRBV12-5 to TRBJ2-2, with 16 bases that match TRBD2. CDR3 size: 19 residues. Germline V lookup: CDR1 LGHNT, CDR2 FRNRAP. V lost 5 bases and J lost 5; bases outside the gene matches: 11. The CDR3 coding sequence is TGTGCTAGTGGTCTGGGACGGGGACTAGCGGGAGGGAAAACCGGGGAGCTGTTTTTT. Translation gives CASGLGRGLAGGKTGELFF.

V usage is TRBV7-6 and J usage is TRBJ1-1; 7 nucleotides align to TRBD1. CDR1 is SGHVS, CDR2 FNYEAQ, per germline. The CDR3 loop spans 13 amino acids. Trimming took 0 bases from V and 11 from J; bases not matched to a gene: 6. CDR3: CASSLARGRSAFF. The CDR3 DNA is TGTGCCAGCAGCTTAGCGAGGGGGCGAAGTGCTTTCTTT.

This chain joins TRBV10-3 and TRBJ1-5, with D possibly TRBD1 on 5 matching bases. The CDR3 covers 14 residues. Germline CDR1 is ENHRY and CDR2 is SYGVKD. Trimming took off 3 bases at V and 9 bases at J, with 15 bases between the two ends. The CDR3 protein is CAISDPGKGSPQHF. For the CDR3, the DNA is TGTGCCATCAGTGACCCTGGAAAGGGGTCGCCCCAGCATTTT.

The chain employs TRBV7-2 and TRBJ2-5, with D tentatively TRBD1 or TRBD2 (6 bases each). The CDR3 consists of 15 residues. V was trimmed by 5 bases and J by 4 bases, leaving 17 bases between them. Germline CDR1 and CDR2: SGHTA and FQGNSA. The CDR3 is CASSLGGWSGETQYF. The CDR3 DNA reads TGTGCCAGCAGCCTAGGGGGGTGGTCAGGAGAGACCCAGTACTTC.

This rearrangement joins TRBV7-2 to TRBJ2-1, with D maybe TRBD2 (6 bases). V lost 1 base and J lost 0, with 10 bases in between. Germline lookup yields CDR1 SGHTA and CDR2 FQGNSA. This CDR3 is 16 amino acids long. In DNA form, the CDR3 reads TGTGCCAGCAGCTTAGTGCGCGGGGCCTCCTACAATGAGCAGTTCTTC. The encoded protein is CASSLVRGASYNEQFF.

The V call is TRBV10-1, the J call TRBJ2-7; D gene unclear. The CDR3 spans 11 residues. Trimming pared 6 bases from V and 7 bases from J, leaving 10 bases between. From germline, CDR1 is WNHNN and CDR2 SYGVQD (reference sequence). The CDR3 coding sequence is TGCGCCAGCAGAATAACTTGGGAGCAGTACTTC. Its protein product is CASRITWEQYF.

The J gene is TRBJ2-7, the V gene TRBV23-1; D is tentatively TRBD1 or TRBD2 (5 bases each). TRBV23-1 is filed as an ORF, its function uncertain. CDR3 length: 15 residues. Trimming took off 3 bases at V and 1 base at J, with 13 bases between the two ends. The CDR3 protein is CASSHWGSTSYEQYV. CDR3 bases: TGCGCCAGCAGTCACTGGGGGTCCACATCCTACGAGCAGTACGTC.

The chain has TRBV19 and TRBJ1-2, with D hard to call. The germline V and J ends were trimmed by 2 bases and 5 bases, with 6 bases remaining between them. Per germline, CDR1 LNHDA and CDR2 SQIVND (reference sequence). The CDR3 runs 12 residues. CDR3 coding DNA: TGTGCCAGTAGTATATGGTGTTATGGCTACACCTTC. This translates into CASSIWCYGYTF.

V usage is TRBV6-1 and J usage is TRBJ1-5, with 8 bases that match TRBD1. CDR3 length: 20 amino acids. V dropped 0 bases and J dropped 0; count of bases not matched to a gene: 13. Looked up from germline, CDR1 is MNHNS and CDR2 is SASEGT. CDR3 sequence: CASSEAVDWTGLSSNQPQHF. The CDR3 DNA reads TGTGCCAGCAGTGAAGCGGTGGACTGGACAGGGTTGTCTAGCAATCAGCCCCAGCATTTT.

V usage is TRBV30 and J usage is TRBJ2-5; D gene ambiguous. V lost 0 bases to trimming and J lost 3 bases, with 2 bases between them. The germline V gene encodes CDR1 GTSNPN and CDR2 SVGIG (reference sequence). The CDR3 covers 11 residues. The CDR3 sequence is CAWSVEETQYF. CDR3 nucleotides: TGTGCCTGGAGTGTAGAAGAGACCCAGTACTTC.